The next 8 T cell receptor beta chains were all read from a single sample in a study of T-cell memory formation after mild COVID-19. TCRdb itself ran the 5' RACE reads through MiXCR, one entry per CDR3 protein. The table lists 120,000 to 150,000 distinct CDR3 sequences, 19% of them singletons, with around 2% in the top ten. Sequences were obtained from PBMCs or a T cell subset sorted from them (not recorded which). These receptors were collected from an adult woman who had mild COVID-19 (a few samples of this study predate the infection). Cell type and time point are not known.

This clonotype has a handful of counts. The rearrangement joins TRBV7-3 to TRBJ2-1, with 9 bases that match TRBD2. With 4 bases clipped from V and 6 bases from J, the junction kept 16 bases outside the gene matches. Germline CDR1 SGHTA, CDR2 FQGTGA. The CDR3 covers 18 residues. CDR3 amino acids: CASSSPSGTSREGNEQFF. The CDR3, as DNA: TGTGCCAGCAGCTCCCCTAGCGGGACTAGCAGAGAGGGCAATGAGCAGTTCTTC.

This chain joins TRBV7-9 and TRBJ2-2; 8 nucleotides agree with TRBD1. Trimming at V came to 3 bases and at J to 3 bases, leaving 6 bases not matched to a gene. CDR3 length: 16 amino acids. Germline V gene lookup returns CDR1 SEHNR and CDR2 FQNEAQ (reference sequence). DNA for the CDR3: TGTGCCAGCAGCTTCAGACAGGGGATAGACACCGGGGAGCTGTTTTTT. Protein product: CASSFRQGIDTGELFF.

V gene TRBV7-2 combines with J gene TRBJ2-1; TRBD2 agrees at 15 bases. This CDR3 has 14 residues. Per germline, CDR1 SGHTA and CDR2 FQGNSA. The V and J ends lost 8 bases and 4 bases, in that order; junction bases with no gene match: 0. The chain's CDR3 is CASGTSGRYNEQFF. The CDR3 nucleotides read TGTGCCAGCGGGACTAGCGGGAGGTACAATGAGCAGTTCTTC.

CDR3 nucleotides: TGTGCCAGCAGCAGGGCGGGGGAAGAGACCCAGTACTTC. Residues: CASSRAGEETQYF. The rearrangement joins TRBV21-1 to TRBJ2-5; the D call TRBD1 from the table was never checked on the DNA. TRBV21-1 is designated a pseudogene. CDR3 length: 13 residues.

CDR3 in DNA: TGTGCCAGCAGCCCAAAGACAGGCTCTAACTATGGCTACACCTTC. Its protein is CASSPKTGSNYGYTF. This sequence joins TRBV7-9 and TRBJ1-2, with TRBD1 as a possible D gene (6 bases). The V gene's germline CDR1 is SEHNR and CDR2 FQNEAQ (reference sequence). CDR3 length equals 15 residues. The germline V and J ends were trimmed by 5 bases and 0 bases, with 13 bases remaining between them.

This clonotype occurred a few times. The CDR3 nucleotides are TGTGCCAGCAGTCCGACAGGGGAGCACTATGGCTACACCTTC. This sequence encodes CASSPTGEHYGYTF. J is TRBJ1-2 and V is TRBV6-2 or TRBV6-3, with 8 nucleotides matching TRBD1. CDR3 size: 14 residues. Germline V CDR1 and CDR2: MNHEY, SVGEGT. V was clipped by 5 bases and J by 3 bases; unmatched bases: 5.

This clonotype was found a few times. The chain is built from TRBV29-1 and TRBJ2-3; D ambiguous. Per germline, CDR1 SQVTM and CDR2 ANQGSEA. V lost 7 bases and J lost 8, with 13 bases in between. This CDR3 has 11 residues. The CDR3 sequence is CSAAHWGTQYF. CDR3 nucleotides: TGCAGCGCCGCCCATTGGGGTACGCAGTATTTT.

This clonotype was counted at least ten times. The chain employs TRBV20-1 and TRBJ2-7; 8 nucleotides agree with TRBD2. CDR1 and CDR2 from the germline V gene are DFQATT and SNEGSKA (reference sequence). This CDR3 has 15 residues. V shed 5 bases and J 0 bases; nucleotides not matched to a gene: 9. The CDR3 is CSAPLSGALSYEQYF. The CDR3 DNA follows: TGCAGTGCTCCTCTTAGCGGGGCTCTCTCCTACGAGCAGTACTTC.